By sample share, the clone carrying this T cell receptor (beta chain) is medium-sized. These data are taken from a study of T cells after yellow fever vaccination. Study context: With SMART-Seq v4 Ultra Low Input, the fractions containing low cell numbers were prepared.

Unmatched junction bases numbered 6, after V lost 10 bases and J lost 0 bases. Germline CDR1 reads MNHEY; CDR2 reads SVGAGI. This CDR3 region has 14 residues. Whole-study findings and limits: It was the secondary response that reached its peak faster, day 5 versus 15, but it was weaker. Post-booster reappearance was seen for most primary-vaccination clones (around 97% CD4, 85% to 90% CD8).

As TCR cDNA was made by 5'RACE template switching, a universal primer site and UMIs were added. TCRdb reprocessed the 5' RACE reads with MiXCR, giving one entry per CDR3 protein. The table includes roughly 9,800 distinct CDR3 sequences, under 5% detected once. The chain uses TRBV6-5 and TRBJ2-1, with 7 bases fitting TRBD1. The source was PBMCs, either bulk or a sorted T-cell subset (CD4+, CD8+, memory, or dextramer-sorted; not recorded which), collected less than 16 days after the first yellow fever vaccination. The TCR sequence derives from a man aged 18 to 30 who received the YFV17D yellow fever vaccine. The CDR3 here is CATMDRSSYNEQFF. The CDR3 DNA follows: TGTGCCACCATGGACAGGAGCTCCTACAATGAGCAGTTCTTC.